This T cell receptor beta chain was found in a study of blood T cell repertoires in COVID-19. The CDR3 has 14 amino acids. Unmatched junction bases numbered 1, after V lost 1 base and J lost 2 bases. CDR1 WSHSY and CDR2 SAAADI come from the germline V gene. In the original analysis: Amplifying reference gene primers gave estimates of nucleated cell counts. Profiled with immunoSEQ multiplex PCR; TCRdb holds only in-frame clones, not every one. D and trimming come from the DNA, and the V and J calls and clone size come from that table. The data contain 150,000 to 200,000 clones, around 89% of them singletons. This clone was seen once.

Sequenced input: peripheral blood. The V gene is TRBV10-2, the J gene TRBJ2-7, with 8 bases fitting TRBD1. The receptor was isolated from a human donor in a cohort sampled during active COVID-19. As DNA, the CDR3 is TGCGCCAGCAGTGAGTACAGGGGGGCCTACGAGCAGTACTTC. Residues: CASSEYRGAYEQYF.